One T cell receptor beta chain is described in this entry. Sequencing used immunoSEQ multiplex PCR; TCRdb keeps in-frame clones, though not all of them. Of more than 65,000 clones listed, over 70% are singletons. This sample is part of a study of technical replicates of blood from a handful of donors. Per germline, CDR1 SNHLY and CDR2 FYNNEI. The CDR3 totals 13 residues. The trim removed 5 bases at V and 7 bases at J, leaving 3 bases unmatched. The sequencing sample was made of PBMCs. The sequence came from a human donor in good health. Some clones in this sample may be carry-over from other donors' samples. The chain employs TRBV2 and TRBJ1-5; 9 bases are shared with TRBD1. Here the CDR3 reads CASSWTGVQPQHF. As DNA, the CDR3 is TGTGCCAGCAGTTGGACAGGGGTGCAGCCCCAGCATTTT.